This TCR beta chain was identified during a study of T-cell memory formation after mild COVID-19. TCRdb called the 5' RACE reads again in MiXCR, with one record for every CDR3 protein. The sample has 400,000 to 500,000 distinct CDR3 sequences, more than 15% seen once. The CDR3 runs to 15 residues. Comments on this clonotype: One end of the junction does not line up with germline, which may come from a read error.

The TCR was taken from a man between 18 and 35 years old who had mild COVID-19 (a few samples of this study predate the infection). Cell type and time point are not known. This chain links TRBV12-3 or TRBV12-4 with TRBJ1-5; a possible D gene is TRBD1 (5 bases). The specimen sequenced was PBMCs or a T cell subset sorted from them (not recorded which). As DNA, the CDR3 is TGTGCCAGCAGCCTCGGTTCGCAGGGCAATCAGCCCAAGCATTTT. This sequence encodes CASSLGSQGNQPKHF.